The source of this T cell receptor (beta chain) is a study of blood T cells in healthy people across ages. For the second PCR, which ran for about 7 to 11 cycles, a sample-barcoded 5' primer and a J-beta primer mix were used. Each cDNA molecule was tagged by a template-switch adaptor with 12 random nucleotides. TCRdb used MiXCR to reprocess the 5' RACE reads, holding one entry per CDR3 protein. The repertoire has fewer than 2,000,000 distinct CDR3 sequences, around 36% of them found once; the top ten carry about 11%. V was shortened by 4 bases and J by 5 bases, with 13 bases between the two germline ends. The CDR3 runs to 14 residues. Germline CDR1 and CDR2: MNHEY and SMNVEV (reference sequence).

The source of this sequence is a woman in her twenties or thirties in good health. Source material: blood. The rearrangement uses TRBV27 and TRBJ2-3; weak D call: TRBD2 (6 bases). Here the CDR3 reads CASSWKGAGDTQYF. The CDR3 nucleotides read TGTGCCAGCAGTTGGAAGGGAGCGGGAGATACGCAGTATTTT.